This entry lists 6 T cell receptor beta chains sequenced from one sample in a study of T cell responses to AZD1222 COVID-19 vaccine. Here immunoSEQ multiplex PCR was the method, and the copy in TCRdb shows in-frame clones only, minus some. This sample has more than 85,000 clones, with about 90% found just once. Specimen: peripheral blood, collected 28 days after the second AZD1222 dose. The receptors were sampled from an adult who received the AZD1222 COVID-19 vaccine.

The table lists this clone with a count of one. The CDR3 sequence: CASSQEGQYNEQFF. CDR3 sequence (DNA): TGTGCCAGCAGCCAAGAAGGCCAGTACAATGAGCAGTTCTTC. The chain employs TRBV3-1 (or the pseudogene TRBV3-2) and TRBJ2-1; D is unclear. Germline V gives CDR1 LGHDT, CDR2 YNNKEL (reference sequence). The V end lost 0 bases, the J end lost 4 bases, and 7 bases lay between the germline ends. CDR3 length: 14 residues.

This chain links TRBV7-9 with TRBJ1-3; TRBD1 is a possible D gene (5 bases). CDR1 and CDR2 from the germline V gene are SEHNR and FQNEAQ (reference sequence). Trimming cost V 2 bases and J 0 bases, with 14 bases left between them. This CDR3 contains 17 residues. The CDR3 reads CASSLTWDVISGNTIYF. DNA of the CDR3: TGTGCCAGCAGCTTAACCTGGGACGTAATCTCTGGAAACACCATATATTTT.

Worth noting for this clone: Other DNA sequences in the sample encode the same CDR3. The CDR3 nucleotides read TGCGCCAGCAGCCCAGAGGGTGCAACTAATGAAAAACTGTTTTTT. Protein sequence: CASSPEGATNEKLFF. This chain joins TRBV5-1 and TRBJ1-4; D call uncertain. The germline V and J ends were trimmed by 4 bases and 0 bases, with 10 bases remaining between them. The germline V gene encodes CDR1 SGHRS and CDR2 YFSETQ. The length of the CDR3 is 15 residues.

The chain joins TRBV18 to TRBJ2-1; D may be TRBD1 (5 bases). Between the trimmed V and J ends, which lost 2 bases and 9 bases, there was a span of 14 bases. CDR1 is KGHSH and CDR2 is LQKENI in the germline V gene. The CDR3 runs 14 residues. For the CDR3, the DNA is TGTGCCAGCTCACCATCGGCAGGGCAGTCTGAGCAGTTCTTC. Protein sequence: CASSPSAGQSEQFF. The full variable domain, completed using reference TRBV18 and TRBJ2-1, is NAGVMQNPRHLVRRRGQEARLRCSPMKGHSHVYWYRQLPEEGLKFMVYLQKENIIDESGMPKERFSAEFPKEGPSILRIQQVVRGDSAAYFCASSPSAGQSEQFFGPGTRLTVL.

The V and J genes are TRBV28 and TRBJ2-1, with D unresolved. This CDR3 comprises 14 residues. V shed 3 bases and J shed 2 bases, with 8 bases lying between them. Germline V gene lookup returns CDR1 MDHEN and CDR2 SYDVKM. CDR3 sequence: CASSFMKPYNEQFF. The CDR3 bases are TGTGCCAGCAGTTTCATGAAACCCTACAATGAGCAGTTCTTC.

This clone appeared a few times. The genes are TRBV2 and TRBJ2-7, with a tentative D call TRBD1 (6 bases). The CDR3 runs to 18 residues. Trimming removed 5 bases at V and 7 bases at J, with 30 bases between. Germline-derived CDR1 and CDR2 are SNHLY and FYNNEI. Written as DNA, the CDR3 is TGTGCCAGCAGTCCCCGGGGCCCCGTGGGAACCATGCAGGGGGAGCAGTACTTC. Amino acids: CASSPRGPVGTMQGEQYF.